The entry that follows covers one TCR beta chain sequence. By how much of the sample it makes up, this clonotype is medium-sized (0.01 to 0.1%). Its antigen remains undetermined. No quality values exist for individual bases; no much larger clone is one base distant. TRB repertoires were amplified from 250-500 ng of genomic DNA extracted from blood. This entry belongs to a study of T and B cells in COVID-19 patients (TCRdb year 2020). With respect to the entire study: Using TRB and IGH repertoire sequencing of peripheral blood, the study characterized adaptive immunity in COVID-19 patients who had active infection or had recovered. The repository of TCR and BCR sequences included just under 70 time points from around 35 patients, and more than 8 million TCR sequences were analysed. Comorbidities linked to unfavorable COVID-19 outcome were present in nine tenths of the roughly 20 patients in the active-infection cohort. Critical illness requiring mechanical ventilation or ECMO was present in about 55% of the roughly 20 patients in the active-infection cohort. An age-matched reference group of some 39 healthy donors negative for COVID-19 antibodies was used as the comparison for repertoire analyses. A recovered cohort comprised roughly 18 patients contributing approximately 22 samples, mostly after mild to moderate COVID-19 managed as outpatients. A couple of patients were included in both the recovered and active cohorts because samples were available from active disease and after recovery. As many as 9 follow-up blood samples were taken per patient, and some of the samples covered different disease stages within the same individual. A median age of approximately 32 years was recorded in the recovered cohort versus 65 to 70 years in the active-infection cohort.

Findings and caveats that apply to the study as a whole: TRB repertoires were highly clonal in active COVID-19, whereas diversity and richness at recovery rose above healthy donor levels. Strongly skewed TRBV/TRBJ gene usage was reported in patients with COVID-19. Blood samples from mildly ill patients during symptoms and early samples from severe cases were scarce. Specific T cell subsets (CD4+/Treg/CD8+) and sorted SARS-CoV-2-responsive or tetramer+ T cells had not yet been sequenced, and these experiments were ongoing. A total of about 2,400 TCR clusters were exclusive to the recovered cohort, and about 31 of those clusters were low-pGen clusters. The size of the cohort was considered insufficient for assessing HLA contributions to COVID-19 susceptibility or severity. The reported TCR clusters were said to need prospective validation before any clinical use.

Data came from an Illumina MiSeq. TRB rearrangements were amplified by multiplex PCR with BIOMED2 TRB-A/B primer pools. Illumina-compatible adapters and 7-nucleotide sample barcodes were attached to the amplicons through two consecutive PCRs. All library PCRs used Phusion HS II polymerase. Amplicons were gel-purified with the NucleoSpin Gel and PCR Clean-up kit, quantified on Qubit, and pooled at about 4.2 nM. The quality of the amplicon pool was checked on an Agilent 2100 Bioanalyzer prior to Illumina next-generation sequencing. The published analysis was carried out like this. MiXCR 3.0.8 with the default MiXCR reference library was used to annotate TRB rearrangements. Non-productive reads and sequences with fewer than 2 reads were excluded, and each unique CDR3 nucleotide sequence counted as one clone. Clonality, diversity, richness and V-J gene usage were computed in R 3.5.1. GLIPH2 was used for TCR clustering by CDR3 similarity, and generation probabilities were calculated by OLGA. GLIPH2 clusters were kept only when the clusters contained at least four unique TCR clonotypes present in at least three individuals. TCRdb handled the public reads itself, with Q25 trimming in fastp and clone calling in MiXCR, and kept productive beta chains. Each record represents a unique CDR3 protein, reported with the most common genes and DNA among its rows. For this entry, the V and J calls and clone size follow TCRdb and not the study's own pipeline. The sample data list around 3,000 distinct CDR3 sequences, and about 21% of these were observed just once. The ten biggest clones cover approximately 19% of the sample.

Sequences LNHDA (CDR1) and SQIVND (CDR2) are obtained from the germline V gene (reference sequence). Taken from cysteine to phenylalanine, the CDR3 has 15 residues. CDR3 DNA is the only sequence kept; it has 45 bases, read in frame from the first base. V and J are truncated by 6 bases and 2 bases respectively, leaving an intervening sequence of 14 bases. The clonotype comes from a human donor with active COVID-19. Sequenced sample: blood. The chain joins TRBV19 to TRBJ1-5; there is no confident call for the D gene. The bases read TGTGCCAGTAGAGGCTCAATCGGCGGCAATCAGCCCCAGCATTTT. It is translated as CASRGSIGGNQPQHF.